This T cell receptor (beta chain) emerged from a study of T cells in localized non-small cell lung cancer. Study-wide results and caveats: Detection in adjacent lung was observed for a median around 55 of the top 100 tumor clones. Clonality peaked in uninvolved adjacent lung rather than tumor. Heterogeneity stays possible, as sequencing covered only one tumor region. Those with higher blood T cell density had longer overall survival.

Here immunoSEQ multiplex PCR was the method, and the copy in TCRdb shows in-frame clones only, minus some. The repertoire includes around 50,000 clones, around 86% of them detected once, and 18% sits in the top ten. On this clone: Its antigen remains unknown.

The material sequenced was peripheral blood, taken before any cancer treatment. The TCR sequence derives from a male donor at least 60 years old with stage III squamous cell lung carcinoma.

CDR3 in amino acids: CASSLGLALNEQFF. CDR3 in DNA: TGTGCCAGCAGCTTAGGTCTAGCGCTCAATGAGCAGTTCTTC. The chain joins TRBV7-2 to TRBJ2-1; maybe TRBD2 (6 bases). Germline loops: CDR1 SGHTA, CDR2 FQGNSA. This CDR3 is built from 14 residues. Trimming stripped 1 base from V and 6 bases from J, with 10 bases between. The full variable domain, its missing parts supplied by reference TRBV7-2 and TRBJ2-1, is GAGVSQSPSNKVTEKGKDVELRCDPISGHTALYWYRQSLGQGLEFLIYFQGNSAPDKSGLPSDRFSAERTGGSVSTLTIQRTQQEDSAVYLCASSLGLALNEQFFGPGTRLTVL.